These T cell receptor beta chains were read from a single sample in a study of PD-1 blockade in classical Hodgkin lymphoma. The table came from immunoSEQ multiplex PCR; TCRdb's copy has only in-frame clones and leaves some out. The data hold 31,000 or so clones, with approximately 85% observed a single time. The sequences come from CD4+ T cells from blood, collected at baseline. Receptors were obtained from a human donor with classical Hodgkin lymphoma. Each CDR3 is given with its conserved first and last residue. The D gene is left open where the match is weak. Expanded clones are given a class, and other clones once, few, many or no size at all.

>TRBD2|TRBV7-6|NA|TRBJ2-2
CASRRAGTTYTGELFF
TGTGCCAGCAGACGTGCCGGGACTACCTACACCGGGGAGCTGTTTTTT
>NA|TRBV5-6|NA|TRBJ1-5
CASSLGAQPQHF
TGTGCCAGCAGCTTGGGGGCGCAGCCCCAGCATTTT
>TRBD1|TRBV6-1|NA|TRBJ2-7
CASSEPGQNSYEQYF
TGTGCCAGCAGTGAACCGGGACAGAATTCCTACGAGCAGTACTTC
>NA|TRBV10-1|NA|TRBJ2-2
CASSPGGRATGELFF
TGCGCCAGCAGCCCCGGCGGCAGGGCGACCGGGGAGCTGTTTTTT
>NA|TRBV28|few|TRBJ1-3
CASNSPLSGNTIYF
TGTGCCAGCAATTCCCCCCTCTCTGGAAACACCATATATTTT
>NA|TRBV20-1|NA|TRBJ1-1
CSASRQVEAFF
TGCAGTGCATCCCGACAGGTTGAAGCTTTCTTT
>NA|TRBV5-4|NA|TRBJ2-7
CASSFEGIEQYF
TGTGCCAGCAGCTTCGAGGGGATCGAGCAGTACTTC
>TRBD1|TRBV7-9|NA|TRBJ2-7
CASSSTGTGLYEQYF
TGTGCCAGCAGCTCCACCGGGACAGGTTTATACGAGCAGTACTTC
>NA|TRBV15|NA|TRBJ2-1
CATSRASTPRAPHDNEQFF
TGTGCCACCAGCAGAGCATCAACCCCCAGGGCCCCCCATGACAATGAGCAGTTCTTC
>NA|TRBV28|NA|TRBJ1-5
CASSLGLGPNQPQHF
TGTGCCAGCAGTTTAGGTCTTGGTCCCAATCAGCCCCAGCATTTT
>NA|TRBV5-1|few|TRBJ1-2
CASSLDPKGGYGYTF
TGCGCCAGCAGCTTGGATCCGAAAGGGGGTTATGGCTACACCTTC
>NA|TRBV4-3|NA|TRBJ2-7
CASSTHYYNYEQYF
TGCGCCAGCAGCACCCACTACTATAACTACGAGCAGTACTTC
>NA|TRBV11-3|NA|TRBJ1-2
CASSSIRDGNYGYTF
TGTGCCAGCAGCTCGATTCGGGACGGGAACTATGGCTACACCTTC
>NA|TRBV4-2|once|TRBJ1-3
CASSQLQTSSGNTIYF
TGTGCCAGCAGCCAACTACAGACGAGCTCTGGAAACACCATATATTTT
>TRBD1|TRBV28|NA|TRBJ1-2
CASRNPPGQEHYGYTF
TGTGCCAGCAGGAACCCTCCGGGACAGGAGCACTATGGCTACACCTTC
>TRBD1|TRBV18|NA|TRBJ1-1
CASSGTENTEAFF
TGTGCCAGCTCAGGGACAGAGAACACTGAAGCTTTCTTT
>NA|TRBV2|NA|TRBJ2-3
CASSVRTSTSTDTQYF
TGTGCCAGCAGCGTAAGAACAAGCACTAGCACAGATACGCAGTATTTT
>NA|TRBV19|NA|TRBJ1-2
CASRTGTGRNGYTF
TGTGCCAGTAGAACCGGCACAGGGAGGAATGGCTACACCTTC
>NA|TRBV27|NA|TRBJ2-7
CASSKVADYPYEQYF
TGTGCCAGCAGTAAAGTAGCGGATTATCCCTACGAGCAGTACTTC
>NA|TRBV5-1|NA|TRBJ2-1
CASSLGGANSYNEQFF
TGCGCCAGCAGCTTGGGAGGGGCCAACTCCTACAATGAGCAGTTCTTC
>NA|TRBV27|NA|TRBJ1-3
CASSPSGILGNTIYF
TGTGCCAGCAGCCCATCGGGGATCCTTGGGAACACCATATATTTT
>TRBD1|TRBV6-5|once|TRBJ2-1
CASRIDRGSYNEQFF
TGTGCCAGCAGGATTGACAGGGGTTCCTACAATGAGCAGTTCTTC
>TRBD1|TRBV4-1|few|TRBJ1-1
CASSQGEYRGDTEAFF
TGCGCCAGCAGCCAAGGAGAATACAGGGGGGACACTGAAGCTTTCTTT
>NA|TRBV27|NA|TRBJ1-2
CASSLGGRYGYTF
TGTGCCAGCAGTTTAGGGGGGCGCTATGGCTACACCTTC
>NA|TRBV7-2|NA|TRBJ1-2
CASSSGLRRSYGYTF
TGTGCCAGCAGCTCGGGACTCCGAAGAAGCTATGGCTACACCTTC
>NA|TRBV7-2|NA|TRBJ1-5
CASSLAANQPQHF
TGTGCCAGCAGCTTAGCGGCCAATCAGCCCCAGCATTTT
>NA|TRBV7-6|NA|TRBJ2-7
CASSLRLGYEQYF
TGTGCCAGCAGCCTTAGACTAGGATACGAGCAGTACTTC
>TRBD2|TRBV18|once|TRBJ2-1
CASSPPGLAGVNDEQFF
TGTGCCAGCTCACCACCGGGACTAGCGGGAGTGAACGATGAGCAGTTCTTC
>NA|TRBV5-1|NA|TRBJ1-2
CASSLTGNGYTF
TGCGCCAGCAGCTTGACGGGGAATGGCTACACCTTC
>NA|TRBV19|NA|TRBJ2-6
CATGDSAGANVLTF
TGTGCCACCGGCGACAGTGCTGGGGCCAACGTCCTGACTTTC
>TRBD1|TRBV7-2|NA|TRBJ1-2
CASSATPGQGAGYTF
TGTGCCAGCAGCGCCACACCTGGACAGGGGGCGGGCTACACCTTC
>NA|TRBV4-1|few|TRBJ1-2
CASSQDEWGRGYTF
TGCGCCAGCAGCCAAGATGAGTGGGGACGTGGCTACACCTTC
>TRBD1|TRBV11-2|NA|TRBJ1-2
CASTNPGGYGYTF
TGTGCCAGCACCAACCCAGGGGGCTATGGCTACACCTTC
>TRBD2|TRBV6-6|NA|TRBJ2-3
CASSYSASGTTDTQYF
TGTGCCAGCAGTTACTCGGCTAGCGGGACAACAGATACGCAGTATTTT
>NA|TRBV28|few|TRBJ1-5
CASSFLGQPQHF
TGTGCCAGCAGTTTTCTTGGTCAGCCCCAGCATTTT
>TRBD1|TRBV19|NA|TRBJ2-2
CASRGQTNTGELFF
TGTGCCAGCCGGGGACAGACGAACACCGGGGAGCTGTTTTTT
>TRBD2|TRBV30|NA|TRBJ2-7
CAWSWRELPEQYF
TGTGCCTGGTCCTGGCGGGAGCTTCCCGAGCAGTACTTC
>TRBD1|TRBV5-5|NA|TRBJ1-4
CASSQQGRGSEKLFF
TGTGCCAGCAGTCAACAGGGGAGGGGGAGTGAAAAACTGTTTTTT
>NA|TRBV2|once|TRBJ1-1
CASSGPGATEAFF
TGTGCCAGCAGTGGACCGGGGGCCACTGAAGCTTTCTTT
>TRBD1|TRBV7-2|NA|TRBJ1-2
CASSFDRDYGYTF
TGTGCCAGCAGCTTCGACAGGGACTATGGCTACACCTTC
>NA|TRBV6-5|NA|TRBJ2-7
CASSQGPVYEQYF
TGTGCCAGCAGTCAGGGACCGGTCTACGAGCAGTACTTC
>NA|TRBV29-1|NA|TRBJ2-5
CSATSGSTGRETQYF
TGCAGCGCGACCTCAGGATCGACGGGGAGGGAGACCCAGTACTTC
>NA|TRBV6-5|NA|TRBJ1-4
CASSYGGFWENEKLFF
TGTGCCAGCAGTTATGGAGGCTTTTGGGAGAATGAAAAACTGTTTTTT
>NA|TRBV28|NA|TRBJ1-5
CASSPTIVDQPQHF
TGTGCCAGCAGTCCAACAATCGTGGATCAGCCCCAGCATTTT
>NA|TRBV7-9|NA|TRBJ2-1
CASSLGSSVHNEQFF
TGTGCCAGCAGCTTAGGGTCGTCTGTACACAATGAGCAGTTCTTC
>NA|TRBV5-1|NA|TRBJ2-3
CASSLVGAADTQYF
TGCGCCAGCAGCTTGGTTGGGGCGGCAGATACGCAGTATTTT
>NA|TRBV7-8|NA|TRBJ1-2
CASSENRDGYGYTF
TGTGCCAGCAGCGAAAACAGGGATGGCTATGGCTACACCTTC
>TRBD2|TRBV6-1|once|TRBJ2-1
CASSEVNYSSGRRNEQFF
TGTGCCAGCAGTGAAGTAAACTACTCTAGCGGGAGACGCAATGAGCAGTTCTTC
>NA|TRBV20-1|NA|TRBJ2-4
CSARGNIQYF
TGCAGTGCTAGAGGGAACATTCAGTACTTC
>TRBD2|TRBV5-1|once|TRBJ2-7
CASSLVPASGHTTPYEQYF
TGCGCCAGCAGCTTGGTCCCGGCTAGCGGTCACACGACGCCCTACGAGCAGTACTTC
>NA|TRBV28|NA|TRBJ2-3
CASHTAGTDTQYF
TGTGCCAGCCATACAGCCGGCACAGATACGCAGTATTTT
>NA|TRBV27|NA|TRBJ1-2
CASSSNLLHNYGYTF
TGTGCCAGCAGCTCAAATCTACTGCATAACTATGGCTACACCTTC
>TRBD2|TRBV2|NA|TRBJ2-5
CASNHGLAAQETQYF
TGTGCCAGCAATCATGGACTAGCGGCTCAAGAGACCCAGTACTTC
>TRBD1|TRBV30|NA|TRBJ2-1
CAWGGTGVTVGSYNEQFF
TGTGCCTGGGGTGGGACAGGAGTAACGGTAGGATCCTACAATGAGCAGTTCTTC
>NA|TRBV7-2|NA|TRBJ1-5
CASSLKSLSPRDQPQHF
TGTGCCAGCAGCCTAAAAAGTCTGAGCCCGAGGGATCAGCCCCAGCATTTT
>NA|TRBV19|NA|TRBJ2-2
CATKSGEIDGGELFF
TGTGCCACCAAATCAGGGGAAATTGACGGCGGGGAGCTGTTTTTT
>TRBD2|TRBV5-1|NA|TRBJ2-2
CASSSPPGLAGELAGELFF
TGCGCCAGCAGCTCTCCACCGGGACTAGCGGGAGAATTGGCCGGGGAGCTGTTTTTT
>TRBD2|TRBV6-5|NA|TRBJ2-4
CASRQAGVKNIQYF
TGTGCCAGCAGACAAGCGGGAGTCAAAAACATTCAGTACTTC
>NA|TRBV7-2|once|TRBJ1-4
CASSLEGRAGEKLFF
TGTGCCAGCAGCTTAGAGGGCAGGGCGGGTGAAAAACTGTTTTTT
>TRBD1|TRBV27|NA|TRBJ2-1
CASSLWDSPNEQFF
TGTGCCAGCAGTTTATGGGACAGTCCCAATGAGCAGTTCTTC